This T cell receptor (beta chain) derives from a study of T cell repertoires in cytomegalovirus infection. Turning to the study itself: Selection of CMV epitopes for the study included recently identified HLA-C-restricted and well-studied HLA-B-restricted ones. Indications of both CMV infection and matching HLA type were provided by public TCR beta signatures.

This clonotype showed up just a few times. What it binds is unknown. Study observations and caveats: Cumulative frequency of public TCR beta families picked out carriers of CMV plus the relevant HLA. Dominating the ex vivo response were HLA-C-restricted CMV-specific TCR beta clonotypes.

Germline V gene sequence: CDR1 SNHLY, CDR2 FYNNEI. This CDR3 spans 16 amino acids. After removal of 0 bases from V and 2 bases from J, the junction contained 4 bases not matched to a gene. TCRdb re-derived calls from the reads in MiXCR, one entry per CDR3 protein. The sample carries 830,000 or so distinct CDR3 sequences, 32% recorded once. The chain combines TRBV2 with TRBJ2-7, with 10 bases identical to TRBD1. Sequenced here: cultured CD8+ T cells from PBMCs, sampled from culture after CMV antigen stimulation. This TCR was sampled from a human donor in good health (CMV status not recorded). Some clones in this sample may be carry-over from other donors' samples. The DNA of the CDR3 is TGTGCCAGCAGTGAAGCTGCCGGGACAGGGGCCTACGAGCAGTACTTC. Residues: CASSEAAGTGAYEQYF. Using reference TRBV2 and TRBJ2-7 for the parts outside the CDR3, the full variable domain is EPEVTQTPSHQVTQMGQEVILRCVPISNHLYFYWYRQILGQKVEFLVSFYNNEISEKSEIFDDQFSVERPDGSNFTLKIRSTKLEDSAMYFCASSEAAGTGAYEQYFGPGTRLTVT.